This TCR beta chain was found in a study of blood T cell repertoires in COVID-19. Study at large: The United States, Italy and Spain provided the acute and convalescent COVID-19 samples. PBMCs, B-cell-depleted T cells, or T cells provided the cDNA or gDNA that made up the material.

Germline assignment: CDR1 MNHEY and CDR2 SVGAGI. V gave up 5 bases and J gave up 2 bases, with 16 bases separating them. The CDR3 is made up of 15 amino acids. Original data processing: Counts of nucleated cells, estimated from reference gene primer amplification, were obtained. The repertoire was sequenced with immunoSEQ multiplex PCR; TCRdb's copy has only in-frame clones and lacks some. D and trimming were read from the DNA, whereas the V and J calls and clone size are those reported in that table. This table holds 35,000 to 45,000 clones, over 70% found once. V gene TRBV6-5 combines with J gene TRBJ2-7; possibly TRBD2 for D (6 bases). Sequenced input: peripheral blood. This receptor was obtained from a woman of 80 years or more with acute or convalescent COVID-19. The CDR3 region has the DNA TGTGCCAGCAGTCCCGAGGCGGGACCGCCCTACGAGCAGTACTTC. Its protein is CASSPEAGPPYEQYF.